Detailed here is one T cell receptor (beta chain). Its specificity is not known. Several immunoSEQ plates received, in even portions, the genomic DNA of each subset. Per the original methods: ImmunoSEQ only sent back junction sequences with no quality scores, so filtering was done differently. The protocol was immunoSEQ multiplex PCR, while the TCRdb copy is restricted to in-frame clones and leaves out a portion. That table is the source of V, J and clone size, and D and trimming were worked out from the DNA. Of 550,000 to 700,000 clones listed, less than 80% were seen once; the top ten hold around 1.7%. The data stem from a study of shared clonotypes between healthy human individuals. Overall study findings and caveats: Rarefaction curves obtained for sorted subsets showed sequencing incomplete despite large depth.

Germline V lookup: CDR1 MDHEN, CDR2 SYDVKM. This CDR3 contains 16 residues. The V end was cut by 6 bases, the J end by 5 bases, with 20 bases between. All donors qualified as healthy HIV-negative adults and had experienced no recent acute infections or vaccinations. The rearrangement joins TRBV28 to TRBJ1-5, with D perhaps matching TRBD1 (6 bases). This clonotype was obtained from a woman aged 25 to 39 in good health. Sequencing was carried out using memory CD4+ T cells sorted from blood. The subset: CD45RA-negative fraction. CDR3 sequence: CASRGSRGRWDQPQHF. CDR3 DNA: TGTGCCAGCAGGGGATCACGGGGGCGGTGGGATCAGCCCCAGCATTTT.